This T cell receptor beta chain emerged from a study of T cell responses to AZD1222 COVID-19 vaccine. Regarding the study as a whole: Once two AZD1222 doses were given, Spike-specific TCR breadth and depth went up. The number of AZD1222 recipients seropositive at baseline was only 5 to 7. Possibly, clonal diversity was underestimated; donors were largely white British and included more females.

This clone was found once. Its cognate antigen is unknown. Germline lookup yields CDR1 SGHTA and CDR2 FQGNSA. This CDR3 spans 14 amino acids. V lost 5 bases, J lost 9 bases, and 6 bases stayed unmatched. Libraries were prepared by immunoSEQ multiplex PCR; TCRdb keeps only in-frame clonotypes and omits some of them. The sample holds fewer than 180,000 clones, about 92% seen once. The specimen was peripheral blood, collected 28 days after the second AZD1222 dose. This sequence joins TRBV7-2 and TRBJ1-6; 8 bases fit TRBD1. The sequence came from an adult who received the AZD1222 COVID-19 vaccine. This chain's CDR3 is CASSHGQGTSPLHF. The DNA of the CDR3 is TGTGCCAGCAGCCACGGACAGGGTACTTCACCCCTCCACTTT.